This T cell receptor (beta chain) derives from a study of blood T cell repertoires in COVID-19. For the study at large: Sources were T cells, B-cell-depleted T cells, or PBMCs; the material itself was cDNA or gDNA.

J was trimmed by 6 bases and V by 0 bases; bases with no gene match: 3. The CDR3 has 15 residues. Per germline, CDR1 LGHNA and CDR2 YSLEER. Here immunoSEQ multiplex PCR was the method, and the copy in TCRdb shows in-frame clones only, minus some. The table lists more than 150,000 clones, around nine tenths of them singletons. Those enrolled in Seattle joined during active infection and were followed longitudinally afterward. The chain employs TRBV4-3 and TRBJ2-1; 9 nucleotides agree with TRBD2. The sequence was obtained from a man in his fifties or sixties with COVID-19, enrolled during active disease. What was sequenced was peripheral blood. CDR3 in amino acids: CASSQERGGLNEQFF. CDR3 DNA: TGCGCCAGCAGCCAAGAGCGGGGGGGGCTCAATGAGCAGTTCTTC.